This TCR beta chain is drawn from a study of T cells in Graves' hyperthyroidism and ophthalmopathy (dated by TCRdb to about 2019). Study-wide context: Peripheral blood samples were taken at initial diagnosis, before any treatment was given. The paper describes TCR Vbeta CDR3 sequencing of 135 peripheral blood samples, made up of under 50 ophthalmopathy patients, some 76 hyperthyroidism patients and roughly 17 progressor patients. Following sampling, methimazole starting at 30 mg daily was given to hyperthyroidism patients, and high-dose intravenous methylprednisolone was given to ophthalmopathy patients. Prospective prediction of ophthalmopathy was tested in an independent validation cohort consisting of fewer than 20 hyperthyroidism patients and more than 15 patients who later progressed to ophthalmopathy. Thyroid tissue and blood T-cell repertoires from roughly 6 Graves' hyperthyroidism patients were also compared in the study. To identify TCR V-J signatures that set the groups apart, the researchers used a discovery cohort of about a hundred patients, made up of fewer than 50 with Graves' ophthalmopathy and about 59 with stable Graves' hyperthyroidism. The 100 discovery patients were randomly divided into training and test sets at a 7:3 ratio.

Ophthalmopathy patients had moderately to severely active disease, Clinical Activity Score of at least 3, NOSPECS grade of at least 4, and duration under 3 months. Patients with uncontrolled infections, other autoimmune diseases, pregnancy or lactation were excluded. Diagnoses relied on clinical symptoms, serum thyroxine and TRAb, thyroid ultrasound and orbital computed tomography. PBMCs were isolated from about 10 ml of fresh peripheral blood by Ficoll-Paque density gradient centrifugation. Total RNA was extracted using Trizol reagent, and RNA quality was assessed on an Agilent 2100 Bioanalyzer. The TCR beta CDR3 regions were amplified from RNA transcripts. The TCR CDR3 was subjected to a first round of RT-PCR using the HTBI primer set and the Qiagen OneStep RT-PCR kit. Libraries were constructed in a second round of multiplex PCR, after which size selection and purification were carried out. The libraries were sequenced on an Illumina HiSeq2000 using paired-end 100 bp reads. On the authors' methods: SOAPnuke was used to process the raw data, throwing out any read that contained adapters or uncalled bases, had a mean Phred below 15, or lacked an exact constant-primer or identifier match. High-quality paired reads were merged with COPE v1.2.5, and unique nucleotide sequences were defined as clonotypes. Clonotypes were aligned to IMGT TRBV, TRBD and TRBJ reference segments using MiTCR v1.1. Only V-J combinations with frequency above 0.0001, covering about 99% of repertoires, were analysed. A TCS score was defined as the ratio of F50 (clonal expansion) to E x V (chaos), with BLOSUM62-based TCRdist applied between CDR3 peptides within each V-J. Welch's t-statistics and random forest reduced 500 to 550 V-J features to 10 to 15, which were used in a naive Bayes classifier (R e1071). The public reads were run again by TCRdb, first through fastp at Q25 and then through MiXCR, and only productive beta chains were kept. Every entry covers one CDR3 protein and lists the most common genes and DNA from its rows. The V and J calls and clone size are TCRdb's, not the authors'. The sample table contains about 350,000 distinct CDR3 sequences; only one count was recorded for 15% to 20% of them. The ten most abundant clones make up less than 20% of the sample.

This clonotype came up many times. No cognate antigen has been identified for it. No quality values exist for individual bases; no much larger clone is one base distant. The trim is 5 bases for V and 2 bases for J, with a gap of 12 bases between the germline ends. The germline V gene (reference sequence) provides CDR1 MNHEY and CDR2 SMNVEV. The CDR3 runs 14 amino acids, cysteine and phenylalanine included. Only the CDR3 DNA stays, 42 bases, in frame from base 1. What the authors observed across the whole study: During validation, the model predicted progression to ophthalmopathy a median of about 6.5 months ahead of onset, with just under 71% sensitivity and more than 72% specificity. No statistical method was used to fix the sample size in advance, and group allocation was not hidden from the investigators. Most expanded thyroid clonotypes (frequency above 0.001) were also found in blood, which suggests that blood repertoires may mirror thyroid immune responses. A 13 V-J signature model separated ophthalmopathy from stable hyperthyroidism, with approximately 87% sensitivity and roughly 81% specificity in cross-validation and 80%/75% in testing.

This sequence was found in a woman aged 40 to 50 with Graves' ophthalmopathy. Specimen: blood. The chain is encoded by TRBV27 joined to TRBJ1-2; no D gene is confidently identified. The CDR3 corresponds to CASSPRAANYGYTF. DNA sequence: TGTGCCAGCAGTCCCCGTGCCGCGAACTATGGCTACACCTTC.